This T cell receptor (beta chain) was recorded in a study of identical twins. TCRdb processed the 5' RACE reads anew with MiXCR; each CDR3 protein has one entry. This table holds approximately 1.8 million distinct CDR3 sequences, around 33% found once. Comment on this clonotype: A junction end diverges from the germline sequence, so it may reflect a read error.

From germline, CDR1 is KGHDR and CDR2 SFDVKD. The CDR3 loop spans 13 amino acids. The V gene is TRBV24-1, the J gene TRBJ2-1; D is ambiguous. This TCR was sampled from a newborn girl in good health. Material: cord blood. For the CDR3, the DNA is TGTGCCACCAGTGATTTGTGGTACAATGGGCAGTTCTTC. Its translation: CATSDLWYNGQFF.